This T cell receptor (beta chain) came from a study of T cells in Graves' hyperthyroidism and ophthalmopathy. This clonotype was picked up many times. TCR beta CDR3 sequences were amplified from RNA transcripts. HTBI primers drove first-round RT-PCR of the TCR CDR3. TCRdb recomputed calls from the multiplex PCR reads with MiXCR, one row per CDR3 protein. The table lists 550,000 to 650,000 distinct CDR3 sequences, around 13% of them singletons. This CDR3 comprises 15 residues. Per germline, CDR1 SGHRS and CDR2 YFSETQ. After removal of 3 bases from V and 3 bases from J, the junction contained 4 bases not matched to a gene.

This sequence originates from a woman aged 25 to 39 with Graves' hyperthyroidism that later progressed to Graves' ophthalmopathy. This sequence joins TRBV5-1 and TRBJ2-2, with 8 bases aligning to TRBD1. The sample consisted of blood. The CDR3 spells CASSSGQGYTGELFF. CDR3 sequence (DNA): TGCGCCAGCAGCTCCGGACAGGGCTACACCGGGGAGCTGTTTTTT.